Sequencing of this T cell receptor beta chain was carried out in a study of OX40 agonist ivuxolimab in advanced cancers. Only in-frame clones appear in the TCRdb table, and some are missing; sequencing was by immunoSEQ multiplex PCR. The sample carries approximately 82,000 clones, approximately 85% recorded once. In germline, CDR1 is MDHEN, CDR2 SYDVKM. Trimming removed 8 bases at V and 1 base at J, with 12 bases between. The CDR3 spans 14 residues. This sequence joins TRBV28 and TRBJ1-5; tentative D call: TRBD1 (5 bases). Material: CD4+ or CD8+ T cells sorted from blood, obtained in a trial of the OX40 agonist ivuxolimab. The sequence was collected from an adult with an advanced solid tumor such as melanoma, head and neck, liver or kidney cancer. The CDR3 loop reads CASAQGGSNQPQHF. The CDR3 DNA reads as TGTGCCAGCGCTCAGGGTGGAAGCAATCAGCCCCAGCATTTT.